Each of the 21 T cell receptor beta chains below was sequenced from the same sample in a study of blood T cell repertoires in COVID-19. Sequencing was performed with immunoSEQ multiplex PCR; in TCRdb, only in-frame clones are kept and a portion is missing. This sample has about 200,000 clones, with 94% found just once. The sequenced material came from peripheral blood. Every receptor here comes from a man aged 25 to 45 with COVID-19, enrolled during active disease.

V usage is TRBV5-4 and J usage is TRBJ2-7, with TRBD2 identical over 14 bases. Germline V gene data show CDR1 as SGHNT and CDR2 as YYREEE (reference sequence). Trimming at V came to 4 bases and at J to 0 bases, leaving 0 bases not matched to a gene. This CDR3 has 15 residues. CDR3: CASSGTSGSSYEQYF. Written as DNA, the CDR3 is TGTGCCAGCAGCGGGACTAGCGGGAGCTCCTACGAGCAGTACTTC. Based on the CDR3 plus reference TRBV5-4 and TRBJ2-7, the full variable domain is ETGVTQSPTHLIKTRGQQVTLRCSSQSGHNTVSWYQQALGQGPQFIFQYYREEENGRGNFPPRFSGLQFPNYSSELNVNALELDDSALYLCASSGTSGSSYEQYFGPGTRLTVT.

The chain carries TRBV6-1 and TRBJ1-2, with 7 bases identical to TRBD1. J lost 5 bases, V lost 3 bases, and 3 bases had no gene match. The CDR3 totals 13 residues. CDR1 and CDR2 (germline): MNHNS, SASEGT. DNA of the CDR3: TGTGCCAGCAGTGAGGCAGGGGGTTATGGCTACACCTTC. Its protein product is CASSEAGGYGYTF.

The CDR3 reads CASRTGRNEQFF. Here the CDR3 DNA reads TGTGCCAGCAGAACAGGGCGAAATGAGCAGTTCTTC. V gene TRBV27 combines with J gene TRBJ2-1; D is perhaps TRBD1 (6 bases). The ends were cut back, 6 bases at V and 7 bases at J, with 10 bases in the middle. The germline V gene has CDR1 MNHEY and CDR2 SMNVEV (reference sequence). The CDR3 length is 12 residues.

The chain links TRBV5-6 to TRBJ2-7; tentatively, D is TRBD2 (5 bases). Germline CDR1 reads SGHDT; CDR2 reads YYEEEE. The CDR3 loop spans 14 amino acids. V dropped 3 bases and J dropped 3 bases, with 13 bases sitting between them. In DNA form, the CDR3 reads TGTGCCAGCAGCTCGGTACGGGGAATCTACGAGCAGTACTTC. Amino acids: CASSSVRGIYEQYF.

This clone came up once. CDR3 sequence: CASSGRRQGNFYEQYF. The CDR3 nucleotides read TGTGCCAGCAGCGGACGCCGACAGGGAAACTTCTACGAGCAGTACTTC. The rearrangement joins TRBV5-4 to TRBJ2-7; 7 bases map to TRBD1. The CDR3 covers 16 residues. Germline assignment: CDR1 SGHNT and CDR2 YYREEE (reference sequence). The V and J ends lost 4 bases and 3 bases, in that order; junction bases with no gene match: 13. The full variable domain, rest sourced from reference TRBV5-4 and TRBJ2-7, is ETGVTQSPTHLIKTRGQQVTLRCSSQSGHNTVSWYQQALGQGPQFIFQYYREEENGRGNFPPRFSGLQFPNYSSELNVNALELDDSALYLCASSGRRQGNFYEQYFGPGTRLTVT.

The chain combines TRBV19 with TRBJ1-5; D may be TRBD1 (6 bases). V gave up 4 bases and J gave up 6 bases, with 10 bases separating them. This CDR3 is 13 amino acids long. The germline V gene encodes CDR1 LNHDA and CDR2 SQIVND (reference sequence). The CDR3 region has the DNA TGTGCCAGTAGTAACAGGGATGGTCAGCCCCAGCATTTT. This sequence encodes CASSNRDGQPQHF.

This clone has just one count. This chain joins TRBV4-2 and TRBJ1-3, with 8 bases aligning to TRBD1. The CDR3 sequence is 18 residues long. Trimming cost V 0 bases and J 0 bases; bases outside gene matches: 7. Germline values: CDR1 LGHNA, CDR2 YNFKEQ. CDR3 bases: TGTGCCAGCAGCCAAGAAAGGAACAGGGGGAGCTCTGGAAACACCATATATTTT. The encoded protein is CASSQERNRGSSGNTIYF.

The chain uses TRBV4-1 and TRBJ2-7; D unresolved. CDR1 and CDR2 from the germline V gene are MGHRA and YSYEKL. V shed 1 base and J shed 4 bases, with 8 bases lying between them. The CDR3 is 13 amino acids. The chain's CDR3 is CASSQGPEYEQYF. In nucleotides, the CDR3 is TGCGCCAGCAGCCAAGGCCCTGAGTACGAGCAGTACTTC.

The DNA for the CDR3 is TGCGCCAGCAGCTTGGTAGGACAGGGGTCTGGCTACACCTTC. Translating gives CASSLVGQGSGYTF. The chain combines TRBV5-1 with TRBJ1-2; 9 positions agree with TRBD1. The CDR3 spans 14 residues. Trimming cost V 0 bases and J 7 bases; bases outside gene matches: 4. CDR1 is SGHRS, CDR2 YFSETQ, per germline.

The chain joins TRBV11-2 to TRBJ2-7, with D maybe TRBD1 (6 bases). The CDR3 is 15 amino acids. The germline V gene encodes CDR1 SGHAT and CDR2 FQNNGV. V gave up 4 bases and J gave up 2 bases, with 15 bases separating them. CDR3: CASSSNRDNTYEQYF. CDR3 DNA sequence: TGTGCCAGCAGCTCTAACCGGGACAACACCTACGAGCAGTACTTC.

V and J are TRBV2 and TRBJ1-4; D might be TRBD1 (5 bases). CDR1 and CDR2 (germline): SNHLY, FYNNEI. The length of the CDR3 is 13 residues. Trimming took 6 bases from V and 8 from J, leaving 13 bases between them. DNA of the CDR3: TGTGCCAGCAGCCCTCTCGGGGGAGAAAAACTGTTTTTT. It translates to CASSPLGGEKLFF.

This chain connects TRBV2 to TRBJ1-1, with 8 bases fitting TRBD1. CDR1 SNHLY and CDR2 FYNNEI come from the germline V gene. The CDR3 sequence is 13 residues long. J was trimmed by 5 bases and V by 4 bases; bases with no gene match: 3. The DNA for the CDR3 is TGTGCCAGCAGTGGGACAGGGTCTACTGAAGCTTTCTTT. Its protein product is CASSGTGSTEAFF.

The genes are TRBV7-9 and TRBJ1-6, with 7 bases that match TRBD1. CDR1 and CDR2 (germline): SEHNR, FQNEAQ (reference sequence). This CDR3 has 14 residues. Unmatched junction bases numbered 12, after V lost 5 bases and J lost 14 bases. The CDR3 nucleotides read TGTGCCAGCAGCCCCGGGACAGCCGTCCAGGCCCTCCACTTT. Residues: CASSPGTAVQALHF. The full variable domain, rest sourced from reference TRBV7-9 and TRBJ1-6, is DTGVSQNPRHKITKRGQNVTFRCDPISEHNRLYWYRQTLGQGPEFLTYFQNEAQLEKSRLLSDRFSAERPKGSFSTLEIQRTEQGDSAMYLCASSPGTAVQALHFGNGTRLTVT.

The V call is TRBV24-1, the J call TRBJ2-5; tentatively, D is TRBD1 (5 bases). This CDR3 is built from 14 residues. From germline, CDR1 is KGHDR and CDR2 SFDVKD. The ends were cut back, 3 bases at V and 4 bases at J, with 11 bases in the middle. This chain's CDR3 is CATSDRTIPETQYF. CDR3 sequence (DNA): TGTGCCACCAGTGATCGGACAATCCCAGAGACCCAGTACTTC.

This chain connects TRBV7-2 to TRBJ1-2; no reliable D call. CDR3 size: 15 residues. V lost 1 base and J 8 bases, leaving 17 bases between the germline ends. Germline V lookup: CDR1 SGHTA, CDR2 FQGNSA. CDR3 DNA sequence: TGTGCCAGCAGCTTAGATCTCTTAGGGCCGGGGGGCTACACCTTC. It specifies CASSLDLLGPGGYTF.

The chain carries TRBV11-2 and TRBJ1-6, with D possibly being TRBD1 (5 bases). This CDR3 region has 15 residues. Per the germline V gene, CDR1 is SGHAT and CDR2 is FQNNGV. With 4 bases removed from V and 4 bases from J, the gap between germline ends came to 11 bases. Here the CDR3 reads CASSSPSGYNSPLHF. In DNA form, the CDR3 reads TGTGCCAGCAGCTCCCCCTCAGGGTATAATTCACCCCTCCACTTT.

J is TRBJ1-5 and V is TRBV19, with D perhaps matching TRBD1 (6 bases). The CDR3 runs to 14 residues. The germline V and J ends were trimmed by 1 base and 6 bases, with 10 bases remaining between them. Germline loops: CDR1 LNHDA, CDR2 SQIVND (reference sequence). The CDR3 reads CASSIGGGGQPQHF. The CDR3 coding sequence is TGTGCCAGTAGTATAGGAGGGGGTGGTCAGCCCCAGCATTTT. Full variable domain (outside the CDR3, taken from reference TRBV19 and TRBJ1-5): DGGITQSPKYLFRKEGQNVTLSCEQNLNHDAMYWYRQDPGQGLRLIYYSQIVNDFQKGDIAEGYSVSREKKESFPLTVTSAQKNPTAFYLCASSIGGGGQPQHFGDGTRLSIL.

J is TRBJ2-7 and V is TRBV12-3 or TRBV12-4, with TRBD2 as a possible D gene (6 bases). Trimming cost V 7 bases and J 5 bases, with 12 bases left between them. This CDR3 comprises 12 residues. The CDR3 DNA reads TGTGCCAGCACCCTTGCGGGGAACGAGCAGTACTTC. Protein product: CASTLAGNEQYF.

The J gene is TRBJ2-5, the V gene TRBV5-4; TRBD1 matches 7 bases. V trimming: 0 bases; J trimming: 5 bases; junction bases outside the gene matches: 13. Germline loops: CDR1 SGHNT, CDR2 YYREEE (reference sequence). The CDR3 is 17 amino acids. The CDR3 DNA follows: TGTGCCAGCAGCTTGGAAGGGGTCCGCGCCAGGGGGGAGACCCAGTACTTC. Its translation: CASSLEGVRARGETQYF.

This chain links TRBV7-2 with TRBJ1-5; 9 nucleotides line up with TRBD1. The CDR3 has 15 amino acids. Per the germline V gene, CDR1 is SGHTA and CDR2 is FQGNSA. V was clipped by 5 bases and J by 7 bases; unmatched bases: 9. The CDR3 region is CASSAGTGTLQPQHF. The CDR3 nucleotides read TGTGCCAGCAGCGCCGGGACAGGGACCTTACAGCCCCAGCATTTT.

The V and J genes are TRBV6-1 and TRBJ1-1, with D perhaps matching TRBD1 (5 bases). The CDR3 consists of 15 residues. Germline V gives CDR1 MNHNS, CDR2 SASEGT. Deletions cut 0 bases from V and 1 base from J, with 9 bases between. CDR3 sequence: CASSEAGGTNTEAFF. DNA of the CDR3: TGTGCCAGCAGTGAAGCGGGGGGGACGAACACTGAAGCTTTCTTT.